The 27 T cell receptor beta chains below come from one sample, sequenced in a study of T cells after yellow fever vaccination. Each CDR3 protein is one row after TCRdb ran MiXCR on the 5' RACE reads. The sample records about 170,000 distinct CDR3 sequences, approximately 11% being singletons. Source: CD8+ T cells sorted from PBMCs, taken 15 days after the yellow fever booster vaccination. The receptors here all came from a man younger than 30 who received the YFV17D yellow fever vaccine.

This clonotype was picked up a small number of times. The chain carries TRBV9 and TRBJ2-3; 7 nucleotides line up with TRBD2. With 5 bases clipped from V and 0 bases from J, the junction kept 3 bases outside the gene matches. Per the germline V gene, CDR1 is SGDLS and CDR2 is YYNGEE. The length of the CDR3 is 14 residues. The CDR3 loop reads CASSWGGSTDTQYF. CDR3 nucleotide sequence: TGTGCCAGCAGTTGGGGGGGAAGCACAGATACGCAGTATTTT. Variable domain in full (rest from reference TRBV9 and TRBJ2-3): DSGVTQTPKHLITATGQRVTLRCSPRSGDLSVYWYQQSLDQGLQFLIQYYNGEERAKGNILERFSAQQFPDLHSELNLSSLELGDSALYFCASSWGGSTDTQYFGPGTRLTVL.

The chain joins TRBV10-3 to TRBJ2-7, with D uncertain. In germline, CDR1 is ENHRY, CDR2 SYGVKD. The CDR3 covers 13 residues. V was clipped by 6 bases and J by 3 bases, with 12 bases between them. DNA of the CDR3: TGTGCCATCAGACCGGGTATGGACTACGAGCAGTACTTC. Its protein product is CAIRPGMDYEQYF.

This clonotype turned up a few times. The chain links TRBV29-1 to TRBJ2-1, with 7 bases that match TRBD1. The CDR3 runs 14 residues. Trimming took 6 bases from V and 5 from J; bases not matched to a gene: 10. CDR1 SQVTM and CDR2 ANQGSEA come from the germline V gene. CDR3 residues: CSVIFDRENNEQFF. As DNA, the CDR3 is TGCAGCGTGATCTTTGACAGGGAAAACAATGAGCAGTTCTTC.

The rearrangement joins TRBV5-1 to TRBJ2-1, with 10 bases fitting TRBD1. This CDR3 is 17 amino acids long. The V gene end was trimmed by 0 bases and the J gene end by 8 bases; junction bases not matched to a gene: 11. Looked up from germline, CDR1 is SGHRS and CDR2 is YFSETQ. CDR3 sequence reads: CASSLAVGTGDVDEQFF. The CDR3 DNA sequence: TGCGCCAGCAGCTTGGCTGTTGGGACAGGGGATGTGGATGAGCAGTTCTTC.

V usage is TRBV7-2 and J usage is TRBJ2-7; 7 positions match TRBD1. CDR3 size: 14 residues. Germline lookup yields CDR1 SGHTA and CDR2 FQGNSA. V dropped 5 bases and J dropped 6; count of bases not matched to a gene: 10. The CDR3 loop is CASSRTGGVFEQYV. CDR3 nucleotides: TGTGCCAGCAGCAGGACAGGAGGAGTTTTCGAGCAGTACGTC.

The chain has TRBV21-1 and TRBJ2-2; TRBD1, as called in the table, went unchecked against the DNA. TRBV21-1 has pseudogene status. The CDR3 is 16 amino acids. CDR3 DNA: TGTGCCAGCAGCACTAGACAGGGGGGATTCACCGGGGAGCTGTTTTTT. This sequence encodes CASSTRQGGFTGELFF.

The CDR3 here is CASSLPPFRGRMHEQFF. CDR3 DNA sequence: TGTGCCAGCAGTTTACCCCCCTTCCGGGGACGGATGCATGAGCAGTTCTTC. The chain joins TRBV28 to TRBJ2-1; D might be TRBD1 or TRBD2, each matching 5 bases. Trimming took 2 bases from V and 8 from J, leaving 22 bases between them. The germline gives CDR1 MDHEN, CDR2 SYDVKM. The CDR3 covers 17 residues.

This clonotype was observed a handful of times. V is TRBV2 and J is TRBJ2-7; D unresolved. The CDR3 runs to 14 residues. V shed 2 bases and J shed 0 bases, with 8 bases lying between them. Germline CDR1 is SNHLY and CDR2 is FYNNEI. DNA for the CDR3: TGTGCCAGCAGTGAATTTCTAAGCTCCTACGAGCAGTACGTC. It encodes CASSEFLSSYEQYV.

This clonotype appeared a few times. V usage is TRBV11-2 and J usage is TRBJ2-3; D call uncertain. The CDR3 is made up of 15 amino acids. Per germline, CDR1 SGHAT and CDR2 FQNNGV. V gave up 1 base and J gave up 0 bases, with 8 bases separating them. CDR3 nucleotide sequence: TGTGCCAGCAGCTTAGTCCCATATAGCACAGATACGCAGTATTTT. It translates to CASSLVPYSTDTQYF.

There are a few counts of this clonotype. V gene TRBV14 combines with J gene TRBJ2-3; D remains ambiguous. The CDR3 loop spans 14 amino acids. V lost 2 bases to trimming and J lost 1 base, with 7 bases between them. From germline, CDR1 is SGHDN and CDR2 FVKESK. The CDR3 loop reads CASSQWDGTDTQYF. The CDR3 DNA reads TGTGCCAGCAGCCAATGGGATGGCACAGATACGCAGTATTTT.

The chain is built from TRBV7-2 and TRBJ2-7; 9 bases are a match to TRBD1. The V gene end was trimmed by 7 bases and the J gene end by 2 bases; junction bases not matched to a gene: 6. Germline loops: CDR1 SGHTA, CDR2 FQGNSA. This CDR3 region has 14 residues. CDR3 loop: CASTVDRGTYEQYF. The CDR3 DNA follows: TGTGCCAGCACAGTAGACAGGGGGACCTACGAGCAGTACTTC.

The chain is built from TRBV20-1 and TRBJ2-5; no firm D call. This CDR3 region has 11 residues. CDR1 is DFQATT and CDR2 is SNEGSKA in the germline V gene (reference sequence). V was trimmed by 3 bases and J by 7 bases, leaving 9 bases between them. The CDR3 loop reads CSARGIGTQYF. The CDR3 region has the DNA TGCAGTGCTAGGGGTATAGGGACCCAGTACTTC.

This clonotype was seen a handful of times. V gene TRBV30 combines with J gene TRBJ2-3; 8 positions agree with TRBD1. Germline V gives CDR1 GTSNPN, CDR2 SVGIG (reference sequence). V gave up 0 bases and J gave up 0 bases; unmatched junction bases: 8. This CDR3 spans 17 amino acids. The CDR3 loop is CAWSVPTGETSTDTQYF. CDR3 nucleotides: TGTGCCTGGAGTGTACCGACAGGGGAGACTAGCACAGATACGCAGTATTTT.

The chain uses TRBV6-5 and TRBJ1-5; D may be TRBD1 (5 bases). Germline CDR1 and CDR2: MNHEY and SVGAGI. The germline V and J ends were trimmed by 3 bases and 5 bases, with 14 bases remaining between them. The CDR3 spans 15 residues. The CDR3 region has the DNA TGTGCCAGCAGTTATTCGGGAGGGGAGGATCAGCCCCAGCATTTT. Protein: CASSYSGGEDQPQHF.

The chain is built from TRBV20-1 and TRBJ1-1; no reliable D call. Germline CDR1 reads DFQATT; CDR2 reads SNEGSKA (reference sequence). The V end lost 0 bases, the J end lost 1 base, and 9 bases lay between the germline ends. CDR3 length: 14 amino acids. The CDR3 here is CSARDLRSNTEAFF. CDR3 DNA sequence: TGCAGTGCTAGAGATCTCAGGTCGAACACTGAAGCTTTCTTT.

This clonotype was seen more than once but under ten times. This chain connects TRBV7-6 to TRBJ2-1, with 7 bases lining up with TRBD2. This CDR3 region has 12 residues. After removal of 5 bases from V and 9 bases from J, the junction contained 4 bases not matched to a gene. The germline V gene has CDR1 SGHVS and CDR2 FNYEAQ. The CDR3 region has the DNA TGTGCCAGCAGCACAGGCGGGGGTGAGCAGTTCTTC. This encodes CASSTGGGEQFF.

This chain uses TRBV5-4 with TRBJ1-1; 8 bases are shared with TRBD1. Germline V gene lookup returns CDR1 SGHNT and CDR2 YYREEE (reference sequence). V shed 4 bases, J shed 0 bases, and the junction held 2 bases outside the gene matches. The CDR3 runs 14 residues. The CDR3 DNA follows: TGTGCCAGCAGCCCAGGGGGCGTGAACACTGAAGCTTTCTTT. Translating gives CASSPGGVNTEAFF. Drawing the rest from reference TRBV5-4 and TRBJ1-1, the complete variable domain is ETGVTQSPTHLIKTRGQQVTLRCSSQSGHNTVSWYQQALGQGPQFIFQYYREEENGRGNFPPRFSGLQFPNYSSELNVNALELDDSALYLCASSPGGVNTEAFFGQGTRLTVV.

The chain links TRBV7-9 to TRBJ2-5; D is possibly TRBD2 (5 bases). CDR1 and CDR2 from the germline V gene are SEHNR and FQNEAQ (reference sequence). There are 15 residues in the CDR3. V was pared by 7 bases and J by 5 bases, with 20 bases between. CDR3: CASTSTPRGLETQYF. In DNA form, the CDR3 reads TGTGCCAGCACCTCCACACCTCGGGGTTTGGAGACCCAGTACTTC.

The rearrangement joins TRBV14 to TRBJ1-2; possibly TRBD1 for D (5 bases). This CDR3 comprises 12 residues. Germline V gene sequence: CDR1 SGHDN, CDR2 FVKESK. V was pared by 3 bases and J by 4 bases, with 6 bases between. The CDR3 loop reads CASSQGTYGYTF. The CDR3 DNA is TGTGCCAGCAGCCAGGGGACCTATGGCTACACCTTC.

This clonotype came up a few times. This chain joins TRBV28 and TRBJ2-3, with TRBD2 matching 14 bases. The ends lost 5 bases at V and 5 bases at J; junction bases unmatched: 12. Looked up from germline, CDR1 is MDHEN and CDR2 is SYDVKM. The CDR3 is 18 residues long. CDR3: CASSERTSGGSPGDTQYF. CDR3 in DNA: TGTGCCAGCAGTGAAAGGACTAGCGGGGGGAGCCCTGGAGATACGCAGTATTTT.

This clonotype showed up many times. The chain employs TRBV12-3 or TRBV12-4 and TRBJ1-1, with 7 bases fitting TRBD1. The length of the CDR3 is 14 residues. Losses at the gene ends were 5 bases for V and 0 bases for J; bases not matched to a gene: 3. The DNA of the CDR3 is TGTGCCAGCAGTCCGGGACAGTTGAACACTGAAGCTTTCTTT. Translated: CASSPGQLNTEAFF.

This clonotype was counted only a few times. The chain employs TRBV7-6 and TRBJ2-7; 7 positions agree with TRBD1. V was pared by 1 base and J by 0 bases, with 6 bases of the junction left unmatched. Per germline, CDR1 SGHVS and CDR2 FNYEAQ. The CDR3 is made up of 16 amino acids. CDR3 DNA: TGTGCCAGCAGCTTAGGCAGGGACAGCCGCTCCTACGAGCAGTACTTC. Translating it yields CASSLGRDSRSYEQYF.

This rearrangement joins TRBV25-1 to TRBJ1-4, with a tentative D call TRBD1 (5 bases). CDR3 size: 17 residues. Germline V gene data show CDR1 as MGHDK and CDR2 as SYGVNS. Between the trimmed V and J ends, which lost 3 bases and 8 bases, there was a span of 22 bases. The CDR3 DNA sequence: TGTGCCAGCAGTGATATCTCCGGTCCTAAAAGGGGAGAAAAACTGTTTTTT. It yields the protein CASSDISGPKRGEKLFF.

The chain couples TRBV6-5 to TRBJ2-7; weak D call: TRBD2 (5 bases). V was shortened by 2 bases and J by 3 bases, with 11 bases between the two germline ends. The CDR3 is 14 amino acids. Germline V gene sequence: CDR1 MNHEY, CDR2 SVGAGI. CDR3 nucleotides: TGTGCCAGCAGTTACGCGGGCCCTGGCTACGAGCAGTACTTC. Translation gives CASSYAGPGYEQYF.

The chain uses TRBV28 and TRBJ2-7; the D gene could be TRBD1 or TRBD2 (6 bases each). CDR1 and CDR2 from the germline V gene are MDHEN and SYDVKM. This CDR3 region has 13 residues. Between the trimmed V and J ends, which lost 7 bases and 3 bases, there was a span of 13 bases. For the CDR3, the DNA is TGTGCCAGCACCCGTAGGGGGGTCTACGAGCAGTACGTC. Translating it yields CASTRRGVYEQYV.

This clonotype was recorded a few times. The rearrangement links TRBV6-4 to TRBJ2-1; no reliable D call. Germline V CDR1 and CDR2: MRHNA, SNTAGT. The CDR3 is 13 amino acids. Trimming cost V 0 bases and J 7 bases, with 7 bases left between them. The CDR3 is CASSDSSENEQFF. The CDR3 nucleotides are TGTGCCAGCAGTGACTCGAGCGAGAATGAGCAGTTCTTC.

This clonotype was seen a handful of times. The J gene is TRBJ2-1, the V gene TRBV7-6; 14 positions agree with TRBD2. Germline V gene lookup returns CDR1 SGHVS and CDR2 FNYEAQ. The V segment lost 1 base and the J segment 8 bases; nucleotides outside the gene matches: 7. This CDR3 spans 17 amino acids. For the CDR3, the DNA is TGTGCCAGCAGCTTAGGGACTAGCGGGGGGCGGTTGGATGAGCAGTTCTTC. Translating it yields CASSLGTSGGRLDEQFF.